The 17 T cell receptor beta chains listed next were all sequenced from one sample in a study of shared clonotypes between healthy human individuals. Terminally differentiated effector memory CD45RA+ cells were left out of the naive CD8 fraction, which was CD45RO-negative and positively selected for CCR7. Sequencing was performed with immunoSEQ multiplex PCR; in TCRdb, only in-frame clones are kept and a portion is missing. Counted here are about 2.2 million clones, roughly 93% occurring once; the ten biggest clones make up around 1.7%. Sequenced: naive CD8+ T cells from PBMCs. These receptors were collected from a young man in good health. Some clones in this sample may be carry-over from other donors' samples.

The chain employs TRBV19 and TRBJ1-3; D may be TRBD1 (6 bases). Trimming cost V 8 bases and J 3 bases, with 20 bases left between them. The germline CDR1 and CDR2 sequences are LNHDA and SQIVND (reference sequence). The CDR3 has 16 residues. Written as DNA, the CDR3 is TGTGCCAGTGGATACTCGACAGGCCTCGTTGGAAACACCATATATTTT. This codes for CASGYSTGLVGNTIYF.

This CDR3 is CASSASVATYNEQFF. The CDR3, as DNA: TGTGCCAGCAGCGCCTCGGTGGCAACCTACAATGAGCAGTTCTTC. The V and J genes are TRBV2 and TRBJ2-1, with D unresolved. V was shortened by 6 bases and J by 2 bases, with 14 bases between the two germline ends. Germline loops: CDR1 SNHLY, CDR2 FYNNEI. CDR3 length equals 15 residues.

V is TRBV7-9 and J is TRBJ1-6, with D hard to call. Per the germline V gene, CDR1 is SEHNR and CDR2 is FQNEAQ (reference sequence). CDR3 length: 14 amino acids. Trimming pared 4 bases from V and 13 bases from J, leaving 17 bases between. The CDR3, as DNA: TGTGCCAGCAGCTCGGGCCCTAGGCCCCTTCCCCTCCACTTT. Residues: CASSSGPRPLPLHF.

The CDR3 DNA is TGTGCCAGCAGTTTACGGGGGGCGCAGGACGAGCAGTACTTC. Translated: CASSLRGAQDEQYF. The chain is built from TRBV28 and TRBJ2-7, with a weak D call TRBD2 (7 bases). Between the trimmed V and J ends, which lost 2 bases and 5 bases, there was a span of 13 bases. Germline V lookup: CDR1 MDHEN, CDR2 SYDVKM. This CDR3 spans 14 amino acids.

The chain has TRBV28 and TRBJ2-1; 7 bases map to TRBD2. The J segment lost 6 bases and the V segment lost 2 bases, leaving 4 bases of the junction unmatched. This CDR3 has 14 amino acids. Germline CDR1 MDHEN, CDR2 SYDVKM. This chain's CDR3 is CASSLAGATNEQFF. Written as DNA, the CDR3 is TGTGCCAGCAGTTTAGCGGGAGCAACCAATGAGCAGTTCTTC.

The chain employs TRBV5-1 and TRBJ2-5; D gene uncertain. The CDR3 is made up of 15 amino acids. The germline V and J ends were trimmed by 1 base and 2 bases, with 12 bases remaining between them. The V gene's germline CDR1 is SGHRS and CDR2 YFSETQ. This CDR3 is CASSLHPGDQETQYF. The DNA for the CDR3 is TGCGCCAGCAGCTTGCACCCCGGTGATCAAGAGACCCAGTACTTC.

The V and J genes are TRBV4-1 and TRBJ2-7, with D hard to call. Germline CDR1 MGHRA, CDR2 YSYEKL. The CDR3 has 13 residues. Trimming removed 0 bases from V and 11 bases from J, with 14 bases in between. The CDR3 region has the DNA TGCGCCAGCAGCCAAGATACTTATCAGGTCGAGTACTTC. Translated: CASSQDTYQVEYF.

This clone was recorded only once. The chain combines TRBV5-1 with TRBJ2-3, with D perhaps TRBD2 (6 bases). Germline lookup yields CDR1 SGHRS and CDR2 YFSETQ. Trimming shortened V by 0 bases and J by 3 bases, and 17 bases separated the two germline ends. This CDR3 is built from 17 residues. This CDR3 is CASSLAKWEAGTDTQYF. In nucleotides, the CDR3 is TGCGCCAGCAGCTTGGCCAAATGGGAGGCCGGGACAGATACGCAGTATTTT.

The chain recombines TRBV27 with TRBJ2-1; weak D call: TRBD2 (5 bases). Germline V gene sequence: CDR1 MNHEY, CDR2 SMNVEV (reference sequence). V was pared by 5 bases and J by 4 bases, with 18 bases between. The CDR3 contains 16 residues. CDR3 coding DNA: TGTGCCAGCAGTCCCAGAGGGAGCAGGTCATACAATGAGCAGTTCTTC. As protein: CASSPRGSRSYNEQFF.

This clone has a single count. The chain joins TRBV19 to TRBJ2-7; maybe TRBD2 (5 bases). Germline V CDR1 and CDR2: LNHDA, SQIVND (reference sequence). The CDR3 covers 14 residues. V gave up 3 bases and J gave up 6 bases, with 15 bases separating them. CDR3 loop: CASSIGLPGFEQYF. CDR3 in DNA: TGTGCCAGTAGTATTGGTCTGCCGGGGTTCGAGCAGTACTTC.

The chain combines TRBV27 with TRBJ2-5; 8 nucleotides agree with TRBD1. Trimming removed 7 bases from V and 2 bases from J; junction bases left unmatched: 6. The CDR3 covers 14 residues. Germline V gives CDR1 MNHEY, CDR2 SMNVEV (reference sequence). CDR3 coding DNA: TGTGCCAGCACCCGAACAGGGGGACAAGAGACCCAGTACTTC. Its protein product is CASTRTGGQETQYF.

V is TRBV7-2 and J is TRBJ2-2; no clear D gene. Germline-derived CDR1 and CDR2 are SGHTA and FQGNSA. V dropped 1 base and J dropped 0 bases, with 6 bases sitting between them. This CDR3 is 15 amino acids long. CDR3 sequence (DNA): TGTGCCAGCAGCTTAGGGGCAACGAACACCGGGGAGCTGTTTTTT. It encodes CASSLGATNTGELFF. Using reference TRBV7-2 and TRBJ2-2 for the parts outside the CDR3, the full variable domain is GAGVSQSPSNKVTEKGKDVELRCDPISGHTALYWYRQSLGQGLEFLIYFQGNSAPDKSGLPSDRFSAERTGGSVSTLTIQRTQQEDSAVYLCASSLGATNTGELFFGEGSRLTVL.

This clone has a handful of counts. This chain uses TRBV7-9 with TRBJ1-1, with a weak D call TRBD1 (5 bases). The CDR3 is 14 amino acids. Germline assignment: CDR1 SEHNR and CDR2 FQNEAQ (reference sequence). The ends were cut back, 1 base at V and 6 bases at J, with 12 bases in the middle. Written as DNA, the CDR3 is TGTGCCAGCAGCTTAGTGGGGCAGCGGGCTGAAGCTTTCTTT. Residues: CASSLVGQRAEAFF.

The chain has TRBV4-3 and TRBJ2-5; 7 bases line up with TRBD2. Judging by the DNA end, TRBJ2-7 fits better; the J call may be wrong. Per germline, CDR1 LGHNA and CDR2 YSLEER. The CDR3 length is 14 residues. The CDR3 is CASSQGTSSYEQYF. The CDR3 DNA reads as TGCGCCAGCAGCCAAGGGACTAGTTCCTACGAGCAGTACTTC.

This chain joins TRBV10-3 and TRBJ1-1; D not certain. The length of the CDR3 is 11 residues. Germline lookup yields CDR1 ENHRY and CDR2 SYGVKD. The V end lost 3 bases, the J end lost 5 bases, and 4 bases lay between the germline ends. The CDR3 reads CAISEETEAFF. In DNA, the CDR3 is TGTGCCATCAGTGAAGAGACTGAAGCTTTCTTT.

The chain links TRBV5-6 to TRBJ2-7; 10 bases fit TRBD1. Germline V gene lookup returns CDR1 SGHDT and CDR2 YYEEEE. The CDR3 consists of 14 residues. V lost 3 bases to trimming and J lost 5 bases; unmatched junction nucleotides: 5. The CDR3 DNA follows: TGTGCCAGCAGCTGGGGACAGGGGACCCACGAGCAGTACTTC. It translates to CASSWGQGTHEQYF.

The chain combines TRBV9 with TRBJ1-5, with 10 bases matching TRBD1. With 0 bases clipped from V and 5 bases from J, the junction kept 2 bases outside the gene matches. CDR3 length: 15 residues. Germline CDR1 reads SGDLS; CDR2 reads YYNGEE. The DNA for the CDR3 is TGTGCCAGCAGCGTAGCCGGGACAGGGGATCAGCCCCAGCATTTT. Residues: CASSVAGTGDQPQHF.